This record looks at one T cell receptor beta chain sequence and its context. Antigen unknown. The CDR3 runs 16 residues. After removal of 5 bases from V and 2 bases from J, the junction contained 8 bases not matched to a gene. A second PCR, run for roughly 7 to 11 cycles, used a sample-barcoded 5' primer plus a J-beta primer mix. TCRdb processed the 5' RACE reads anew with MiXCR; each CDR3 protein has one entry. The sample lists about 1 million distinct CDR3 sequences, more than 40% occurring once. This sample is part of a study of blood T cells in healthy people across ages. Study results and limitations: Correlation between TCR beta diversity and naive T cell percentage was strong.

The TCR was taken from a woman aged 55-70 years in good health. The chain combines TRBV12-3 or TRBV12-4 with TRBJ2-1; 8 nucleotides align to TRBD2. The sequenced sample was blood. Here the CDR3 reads CASSTRAGVTYNEQFF. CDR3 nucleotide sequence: TGTGCCAGCAGTACCAGAGCGGGAGTGACCTACAATGAGCAGTTCTTC.